These T cell receptor beta chains were read from a single sample in a study of beta chain features in type 1 diabetes. The data were produced by immunoSEQ multiplex PCR, yet TCRdb's version contains in-frame clones alone and is incomplete. The sample lists 620,000 or so clones; around 15% were seen once. Sequences were obtained from naive CD4+ T cells from blood. Every receptor here comes from a young man in good health. Both conserved end residues are part of each CDR3. Fields, in order: CDR3 protein, CDR3 DNA, D gene, V gene, J gene, clone size. A D gene is named only where the DNA matches it firmly. Some rows have no size entry. The others give once, few or many, or a class for an expanded clone.

CDR3 protein: CASSTPSTGGSYEQYF
CDR3 DNA: TGTGCCAGCAGTACCCCCTCGACAGGGGGCTCCTACGAGCAGTACTTC
D gene: TRBD1
V gene: TRBV28
J gene: TRBJ2-7
clone size: .

CDR3 protein: CASSSGLLSYEQYF
CDR3 DNA: TGTGCCAGCAGCTCGGGGCTCCTTTCCTACGAGCAGTACTTC
D gene: .
V gene: TRBV7-2
J gene: TRBJ2-7
clone size: few

CDR3 protein: CAWSLTSGGASSYNEQFF
CDR3 DNA: TGTGCCTGGAGTTTGACTAGCGGGGGGGCGAGCTCCTACAATGAGCAGTTCTTC
D gene: TRBD2
V gene: TRBV30
J gene: TRBJ2-1
clone size: .

CDR3 protein: CASSLGTRTQQFF
CDR3 DNA: TGTGCCAGCAGCCTCGGGACACGGACCCAGCAGTTCTTC
D gene: .
V gene: TRBV7-2
J gene: TRBJ2-1
clone size: few

CDR3 protein: CASRDRGWTEAFF
CDR3 DNA: TGTGCCAGCAGAGACAGGGGGTGGACTGAAGCTTTCTTT
D gene: TRBD1
V gene: TRBV27
J gene: TRBJ1-1
clone size: few

CDR3 protein: CASSVDRFDGYTF
CDR3 DNA: TGTGCCAGCAGCGTGGACCGATTCGATGGCTACACCTTC
D gene: .
V gene: TRBV9
J gene: TRBJ1-2
clone size: few

CDR3 protein: CASSLNVGTGINEQYF
CDR3 DNA: TGTGCCAGCAGCTTAAATGTCGGGACAGGTATCAACGAGCAGTACTTC
D gene: TRBD1
V gene: TRBV7-2
J gene: TRBJ2-7
clone size: .

CDR3 protein: CAISPDWVETQYF
CDR3 DNA: TGTGCCATCAGTCCGGACTGGGTGGAGACCCAGTACTTC
D gene: .
V gene: TRBV10-3
J gene: TRBJ2-5
clone size: few

CDR3 protein: CASSNGLYTQYF
CDR3 DNA: TGTGCCAGCAGCAATGGACTATACACGCAGTATTTT
D gene: .
V gene: TRBV28
J gene: TRBJ2-3
clone size: few

CDR3 protein: CASRALLGRRTGELFF
CDR3 DNA: TGTGCCAGCAGAGCCCTATTGGGGCGGAGGACCGGGGAGCTGTTTTTT
D gene: .
V gene: TRBV11-2
J gene: TRBJ2-2
clone size: few

CDR3 protein: CSVTGTGGPNYGYTF
CDR3 DNA: TGCAGCGTAACCGGGACAGGGGGCCCTAACTATGGCTACACCTTC
D gene: TRBD1
V gene: TRBV29-1
J gene: TRBJ1-2
clone size: few

CDR3 protein: CASSESGMDQPQHF
CDR3 DNA: TGTGCCAGCAGTGAATCAGGGATGGATCAGCCCCAGCATTTT
D gene: .
V gene: TRBV6-5
J gene: TRBJ1-5
clone size: few

CDR3 protein: CASSSTGAETQYF
CDR3 DNA: TGTGCCAGCAGCTCCACGGGGGCTGAGACCCAGTACTTC
D gene: .
V gene: TRBV7-3
J gene: TRBJ2-5
clone size: few

CDR3 protein: CASTRTGLTYEQYF
CDR3 DNA: TGTGCCAGCACTAGGACAGGATTAACCTACGAGCAGTACTTC
D gene: TRBD1
V gene: TRBV28
J gene: TRBJ2-7
clone size: .

CDR3 protein: CSVELVGETQYF
CDR3 DNA: TGCAGCGTTGAGCTGGTGGGGGAGACCCAGTACTTC
D gene: .
V gene: TRBV29-1
J gene: TRBJ2-5
clone size: few

CDR3 protein: CASSPITGQGNQPQHF
CDR3 DNA: TGTGCCAGCAGCCCAATTACAGGACAGGGAAATCAGCCCCAGCATTTT
D gene: TRBD1
V gene: TRBV11-2
J gene: TRBJ1-5
clone size: .

CDR3 protein: CASSTSLTNVLTF
CDR3 DNA: TGTGCCAGCAGTACTTCCTTAACAAACGTCCTGACTTTC
D gene: .
V gene: TRBV28
J gene: TRBJ2-6
clone size: few

CDR3 protein: CSVTGRMVTEAFF
CDR3 DNA: TGCAGCGTTACAGGGAGAATGGTCACTGAAGCTTTCTTT
D gene: .
V gene: TRBV29-1
J gene: TRBJ1-1
clone size: few